This entry lists 32 T cell receptor beta chains sequenced from one sample in a study of beta chain features in type 1 diabetes. Their recognized antigens are unknown. Study-wide findings and caveats: When Type 1 diabetes patients were examined, their TCRB CDR3s proved moderately but significantly shorter in all four CD4+ subsets.

The entirety of the isolated RNA underwent reverse transcription, so expressed TCRB transcripts were sequenced. The method was immunoSEQ multiplex PCR; TCRdb's version includes in-frame clones alone and lacks a portion of them. The sample yields over 650,000 clones, more than 13% seen once. The material sequenced was naive CD4+ T cells from blood. The receptors shown here come from a man in his late teens or twenties with type 1 diabetes.

The chain employs TRBV7-6 and TRBJ2-7, with D perhaps matching TRBD1 or TRBD2 (5 bases each). This CDR3 has 14 residues. Per the germline V gene, CDR1 is SGHVS and CDR2 is FNYEAQ. Between the trimmed V and J ends, which lost 1 base and 7 bases, there was a span of 14 bases. Written as DNA, the CDR3 is TGTGCCAGCAGCTTAGGAGGGGTCCTCGGAGAGCAGTACTTC. It encodes CASSLGGVLGEQYF.

This clone was seen more than once but under ten times. The chain employs TRBV6-5 and TRBJ2-7; 8 nucleotides align to TRBD2. Germline V gene lookup returns CDR1 MNHEY and CDR2 SVGAGI. The trim removed 6 bases at V and 9 bases at J, leaving 13 bases unmatched. The CDR3 spans 14 residues. The CDR3 is CASSRPGGGRAQYF. The CDR3 region has the DNA TGTGCCAGCAGCCGACCCGGGGGGGGACGTGCGCAGTACTTC.

The V call is TRBV2, the J call TRBJ1-2, with D unresolved. The V end lost 4 bases, the J end lost 8 bases, and 14 bases lay between the germline ends. The CDR3 loop spans 13 amino acids. Germline values: CDR1 SNHLY, CDR2 FYNNEI. The DNA of the CDR3 is TGTGCCAGCAGTGGGTCGGGTCTTGGAGGCTACACCTTC. Protein product: CASSGSGLGGYTF.

This chain joins TRBV7-2 and TRBJ2-6; D is uncertain. CDR3 length: 14 amino acids. The germline CDR1 and CDR2 sequences are SGHTA and FQGNSA. The ends were cut back, 9 bases at V and 3 bases at J, with 12 bases in the middle. The CDR3 protein is CARGLGFGANVLTF. The CDR3, as DNA: TGTGCCAGGGGCCTCGGGTTTGGGGCCAACGTCCTGACTTTC. Using reference TRBV7-2 and TRBJ2-6 for the parts outside the CDR3, the full variable domain is GAGVSQSPSNKVTEKGKDVELRCDPISGHTALYWYRQSLGQGLEFLIYFQGNSAPDKSGLPSDRFSAERTGGSVSTLTIQRTQQEDSAVYLCARGLGFGANVLTFGAGSRLTVL.

The chain carries TRBV4-2 and TRBJ1-1; D is ambiguous. Trimming pared 2 bases from V and 0 bases from J, leaving 7 bases between. The germline CDR1 and CDR2 sequences are LGHNA and YNFKEQ. This CDR3 has 14 amino acids. The CDR3: CASSQRTVNTEAFF. The CDR3 bases are TGTGCCAGCAGCCAAAGGACGGTGAACACTGAAGCTTTCTTT.

A few counts support this clone. The chain has TRBV28 and TRBJ2-7; 8 nucleotides line up with TRBD1. In germline, CDR1 is MDHEN, CDR2 SYDVKM. The V segment lost 6 bases and the J segment 5 bases; nucleotides outside the gene matches: 6. This CDR3 has 13 amino acids. The CDR3 is CASRPTQGDEQYF. DNA of the CDR3: TGTGCCAGCAGACCCACACAGGGGGACGAGCAGTACTTC.

The table lists this clone with a few counts. Other DNA sequences in this specimen translate into the identical CDR3. The chain recombines TRBV6-5 with TRBJ2-1; no firm D call. The germline CDR1 and CDR2 sequences are MNHEY and SVGAGI. The CDR3 spans 11 residues. Deletions cut 5 bases from V and 4 bases from J, with 3 bases between. CDR3 residues: CASSPYNEQFF. The CDR3 DNA reads as TGTGCCAGCAGTCCGTACAATGAGCAGTTCTTC.

This clone turned up a few times. The gene calls are TRBV29-1 and TRBJ2-3; D is possibly TRBD1 or TRBD2 (5 bases each). The CDR3 is 14 amino acids. From germline, CDR1 is SQVTM and CDR2 ANQGSEA. The V and J ends lost 7 bases and 0 bases respectively, with 14 bases between them. The CDR3 DNA sequence: TGCAGCGGGAGAGGGACGGCGAGCACAGATACGCAGTATTTT. Encoded protein: CSGRGTASTDTQYF.

The chain combines TRBV19 with TRBJ2-2; 11 positions agree with TRBD1. Trimming at V came to 7 bases and at J to 4 bases, leaving 8 bases not matched to a gene. Germline assignment: CDR1 LNHDA and CDR2 SQIVND (reference sequence). This CDR3 region has 16 residues. CDR3 amino acids: CASIPPGTGGTGELFF. DNA of the CDR3: TGTGCCAGTATCCCTCCCGGGACAGGGGGCACCGGGGAGCTGTTTTTT.

The CDR3 DNA follows: TGTGCCAGTAGTATAGCCCTTCACGGAGACGGGGAGCTGTTTTTT. The encoded protein is CASSIALHGDGELFF. The chain joins TRBV19 to TRBJ2-2; D is ambiguous. CDR1 is LNHDA, CDR2 SQIVND, per germline (reference sequence). Trimming removed 1 base from V and 7 bases from J, with 13 bases in between. The CDR3 runs 15 residues.

This clone was seen only a few times. This chain connects TRBV7-3 to TRBJ2-6, with TRBD1 as a possible D gene (6 bases). Germline lookup yields CDR1 SGHTA and CDR2 FQGTGA. The CDR3 is 16 residues long. V dropped 5 bases and J dropped 3 bases, with 14 bases sitting between them. CDR3: CASSPQGGGGANVLTF. The DNA of the CDR3 is TGTGCCAGCAGCCCCCAAGGGGGTGGTGGGGCCAACGTCCTGACTTTC.

The chain has TRBV19 and TRBJ2-7; 10 bases match TRBD1. Per germline, CDR1 LNHDA and CDR2 SQIVND (reference sequence). The CDR3 extends over 15 amino acids. V lost 5 bases and J lost 3; bases outside the gene matches: 7. The CDR3 region is CASSPQGQGNYEQYF. The CDR3 nucleotides are TGTGCCAGTAGTCCCCAGGGACAGGGGAACTACGAGCAGTACTTC. Complete variable domain (other parts from reference TRBV19 and TRBJ2-7): DGGITQSPKYLFRKEGQNVTLSCEQNLNHDAMYWYRQDPGQGLRLIYYSQIVNDFQKGDIAEGYSVSREKKESFPLTVTSAQKNPTAFYLCASSPQGQGNYEQYFGPGTRLTVT.

This clone occurred a few times. The rearrangement uses TRBV30 and TRBJ1-2; D remains unclear. This CDR3 contains 12 residues. Trimming left V 0 bases short and J 5 bases short, with 7 bases between. Germline V gives CDR1 GTSNPN, CDR2 SVGIG (reference sequence). The CDR3 region has the DNA TGTGCCTGGAGTGTTTGGTCTTATGGCTACACCTTC. Residues: CAWSVWSYGYTF. Combining the CDR3 with reference TRBV30 and TRBJ1-2 gives the whole variable domain SQTIHQWPATLVQPVGSPLSLECTVEGTSNPNLYWYRQAAGRGLQLLFYSVGIGQISSEVPQNLSASRPQDRQFILSSKKLLLSDSGFYLCAWSVWSYGYTFGSGTRLTVV.

This clone was detected a few times. The CDR3: CASSPAGVRSYNEQFF. CDR3 sequence (DNA): TGTGCCAGCAGCCCAGCGGGAGTCCGGTCCTACAATGAGCAGTTCTTC. This chain uses TRBV7-6 with TRBJ2-1; 8 bases line up with TRBD2. With V trimmed by 5 bases and J by 1 base, 7 bases remained unmatched. CDR3 length equals 16 residues. Germline V gene lookup returns CDR1 SGHVS and CDR2 FNYEAQ.

This chain connects TRBV7-9 to TRBJ2-3, with no clear D. The CDR3 runs to 16 residues. V shed 2 bases and J shed 4 bases, with 16 bases lying between them. Germline CDR1 and CDR2: SEHNR and FQNEAQ (reference sequence). The chain's CDR3 is CASSLFNRRRSDTQYF. The DNA of the CDR3 is TGTGCCAGCAGCTTATTTAATCGGAGACGGTCAGATACGCAGTATTTT.

This clone was found a few times. This chain links TRBV2 with TRBJ1-4; D may be TRBD1 (5 bases). The CDR3 totals 14 residues. Germline loops: CDR1 SNHLY, CDR2 FYNNEI. The V end lost 8 bases, the J end lost 5 bases, and 15 bases lay between the germline ends. Written as DNA, the CDR3 is TGTGCCAGCCGAAAGGGCGGGGGAAATGAAAAACTGTTTTTT. Amino acid sequence: CASRKGGGNEKLFF.

The chain employs TRBV4-2 and TRBJ2-6; D is unclear. V was trimmed by 1 base and J by 3 bases, leaving 10 bases between them. This CDR3 contains 16 residues. Germline V gene sequence: CDR1 LGHNA, CDR2 YNFKEQ. The DNA for the CDR3 is TGTGCCAGCAGCCAAGCGGCGGCGGTTGGGGCCAACGTCCTGACTTTC. Its protein product is CASSQAAAVGANVLTF.

This clone was found a few times. This rearrangement joins TRBV25-1 to TRBJ1-5; D call uncertain. The V gene's germline CDR1 is MGHDK and CDR2 SYGVNS. This CDR3 comprises 11 residues. Trimming removed 9 bases at V and 6 bases at J, with 9 bases between. CDR3 region: CASPLRQPQHF. The CDR3 nucleotides are TGTGCCAGTCCCCTTCGTCAGCCCCAGCATTTT.

The chain uses TRBV30 and TRBJ1-1; D may be TRBD1 (5 bases). Germline V gene data show CDR1 as GTSNPN and CDR2 as SVGIG (reference sequence). Trimming pared 4 bases from V and 1 base from J, leaving 10 bases between. This CDR3 region has 13 residues. The CDR3 sequence: CAWKGRTNTEAFF. The CDR3 region has the DNA TGTGCCTGGAAGGGACGGACGAACACTGAAGCTTTCTTT.

V and J are TRBV5-4 and TRBJ1-4, with D possibly TRBD1 on 6 matching bases. The CDR3 runs to 16 residues. Trimming shortened V by 1 base and J by 5 bases, and 15 bases separated the two germline ends. Germline V gene sequence: CDR1 SGHNT, CDR2 YYREEE (reference sequence). This CDR3 is CASSLWQGKANEKLFF. The CDR3 DNA sequence: TGTGCCAGCAGCTTGTGGCAGGGGAAAGCGAATGAAAAACTGTTTTTT. Variable domain in full (rest from reference TRBV5-4 and TRBJ1-4): ETGVTQSPTHLIKTRGQQVTLRCSSQSGHNTVSWYQQALGQGPQFIFQYYREEENGRGNFPPRFSGLQFPNYSSELNVNALELDDSALYLCASSLWQGKANEKLFFGSGTQLSVL.

The V and J genes are TRBV7-6 and TRBJ2-5; either TRBD1 or TRBD2 may fit D (5 bases each). V gave up 2 bases and J gave up 4 bases, with 8 bases separating them. In germline, CDR1 is SGHVS, CDR2 FNYEAQ. This CDR3 comprises 13 residues. CDR3 in DNA: TGTGCCAGCAGCTTACGAGGGGTAGAGACCCAGTACTTC. This gives the protein CASSLRGVETQYF.

The J gene is TRBJ2-7, the V gene TRBV30, with 7 bases fitting TRBD2. Germline V gene data show CDR1 as GTSNPN and CDR2 as SVGIG (reference sequence). This CDR3 region has 19 residues. The V and J ends lost 0 bases and 6 bases, in that order; junction bases with no gene match: 23. CDR3 nucleotide sequence: TGTGCCTGGAGTGTACGCAGGATGCCAGGAAGGTCGGGAGGTGGCGAGCAGTACTTC. It is translated as CAWSVRRMPGRSGGGEQYF.

This clone has a handful of counts. The V gene is TRBV4-1, the J gene TRBJ2-7; D is unresolved. This CDR3 is 13 amino acids long. Germline V lookup: CDR1 MGHRA, CDR2 YSYEKL. With 2 bases removed from V and 4 bases from J, the gap between germline ends came to 9 bases. This CDR3 is CASSQTPGYEQYF. The CDR3 nucleotides read TGCGCCAGCAGCCAAACTCCGGGTTACGAGCAGTACTTC.

The J gene is TRBJ2-1, the V gene TRBV7-2; either TRBD1 or TRBD2 may supply D (5 bases each). Germline assignment: CDR1 SGHTA and CDR2 FQGNSA. CDR3 length: 16 residues. The V end lost 5 bases, the J end lost 0 bases, and 14 bases lay between the germline ends. Written as DNA, the CDR3 is TGTGCCAGCAGCCGAAGGGGCGGAGGCTCCTACAATGAGCAGTTCTTC. Its protein is CASSRRGGGSYNEQFF.

This chain joins TRBV6-1 and TRBJ2-5; 7 bases align to TRBD1. Germline V CDR1 and CDR2: MNHNS, SASEGT. CDR3 size: 13 residues. The CDR3 DNA is TGTGCAGGCAGGGACAGAATGGGGGAGACCCAGTACTTC. Its translation: CAGRDRMGETQYF.

This clone has a handful of counts. The V and J genes are TRBV18 and TRBJ2-7; 8 bases map to TRBD1. Germline V gene data show CDR1 as KGHSH and CDR2 as LQKENI. There are 15 residues in the CDR3. J was trimmed by 6 bases and V by 0 bases; bases with no gene match: 7. The CDR3 spells CASSPPGTGGVEQYF. The CDR3 DNA is TGTGCCAGCTCACCACCGGGGACAGGCGGGGTCGAGCAGTACTTC.

This chain links TRBV30 with TRBJ1-3; the match to TRBD1 covers 9 bases. CDR3 length: 13 amino acids. V lost 4 bases, J lost 4 bases, and 2 bases stayed unmatched. CDR1 and CDR2 (germline): GTSNPN, SVGIG (reference sequence). The chain's CDR3 is CAWTGTGGNTIYF. CDR3 DNA sequence: TGTGCCTGGACCGGGACAGGGGGAAACACCATATATTTT. Combining the CDR3 with reference TRBV30 and TRBJ1-3 gives the whole variable domain SQTIHQWPATLVQPVGSPLSLECTVEGTSNPNLYWYRQAAGRGLQLLFYSVGIGQISSEVPQNLSASRPQDRQFILSSKKLLLSDSGFYLCAWTGTGGNTIYFGEGSWLTVV.

Details on this clone: Other nucleotide sequences from this sample produce the same CDR3. The chain combines TRBV28 with TRBJ2-5, with D perhaps matching TRBD1 (5 bases). CDR1 and CDR2 (germline): MDHEN, SYDVKM. The ends were cut back, 6 bases at V and 3 bases at J, with 11 bases in the middle. The CDR3 length is 13 residues. CDR3 loop: CASRLGREETQYF. DNA for the CDR3: TGTGCCAGCAGGTTGGGCAGGGAAGAGACCCAGTACTTC.

The chain combines TRBV5-4 with TRBJ2-1, with TRBD2 identical over 9 bases. The CDR3 runs 14 residues. The V and J ends lost 6 bases and 4 bases, in that order; junction bases with no gene match: 5. CDR1 and CDR2 from the germline V gene are SGHNT and YYREEE (reference sequence). CDR3 region: CASTQAGGYNEQFF. In DNA form, the CDR3 reads TGTGCCAGCACACAAGCGGGAGGTTACAATGAGCAGTTCTTC.

This clone has only a few counts. The rearrangement links TRBV5-1 to TRBJ2-7; 9 bases agree with TRBD2. J was trimmed by 7 bases and V by 3 bases; bases with no gene match: 8. Per germline, CDR1 SGHRS and CDR2 YFSETQ. The CDR3 is made up of 14 amino acids. The CDR3 loop reads CASSSPAGGGEQYF. CDR3 nucleotide sequence: TGCGCCAGCAGCTCCCCTGCGGGAGGGGGTGAGCAGTACTTC. Supplemented by reference TRBV5-1 and TRBJ2-7, the full variable domain reads KAGVTQTPRYLIKTRGQQVTLSCSPISGHRSVSWYQQTPGQGLQFLFEYFSETQRNKGNFPGRFSGRQFSNSRSEMNVSTLELGDSALYLCASSSPAGGGEQYFGPGTRLTVT.

The chain is built from TRBV2 and TRBJ1-5; D remains ambiguous. The V end was cut by 1 base, the J end by 2 bases, with 12 bases between. Germline CDR1 SNHLY, CDR2 FYNNEI. CDR3 length equals 16 residues. The DNA for the CDR3 is TGTGCCAGCAGTGAAGATTCGGTTTCCCGCAATCAGCCCCAGCATTTT. Translated, it gives CASSEDSVSRNQPQHF.

In this sample, this clone turned up a few times. J is TRBJ1-1 and V is TRBV10-3; 7 nucleotides agree with TRBD1. From germline, CDR1 is ENHRY and CDR2 SYGVKD. This CDR3 region has 14 residues. J was trimmed by 3 bases and V by 6 bases; bases with no gene match: 7. The CDR3 DNA is TGTGCCATCAGGCCGGACAGGAGGGACACTGAAGCTTTCTTT. It is translated as CAIRPDRRDTEAFF.